This T cell receptor (beta chain) is drawn from a study of human T cells and chemical hapten exposure. In the study overall: DPC at 0.01% went onto the upper back in patch tests, read at 6 days.

The library tagged each cDNA molecule with unique molecular identifiers. TCRdb re-analysed the RACE reads in MiXCR, keeping a single row per CDR3 protein. The sample has about 71,000 distinct CDR3 sequences; 9.8% are singletons. Stated time point: patch test 1, 2 weeks after DPC sensitization. Treatment specified: therapeutic diphenylcyclopropenone sensitization with weekly scalp DPC. Blood draws preceded each patch test application. Concerning this clonotype: The antigen is undetermined.

Notes on the study in general: Patch test score tracked positively with PT1 expanded TCR counts.

This material consisted of whole blood, taken in connection with sensitization to the hapten diphenylcyclopropenone (DPC). This TCR came from a woman aged 40 to 55 with alopecia areata. Some clones in this sample may be carry-over from other donors' samples.

The DNA of the CDR3 is TGTGCCAGCAGCTTAGCGCCGGGGAGGGGGCGTCTCTCCACTGAAGCTTTCTTT. This sequence encodes CASSLAPGRGRLSTEAFF. The V call is TRBV7-6, the J call TRBJ1-1, with 7 bases that match TRBD1. Per germline, CDR1 SGHVS and CDR2 FNYEAQ. This CDR3 is built from 18 residues. V lost 0 bases to trimming and J lost 4 bases; unmatched junction nucleotides: 14. The variable domain in full, completed from reference TRBV7-6 and TRBJ1-1, reads GAGVSQSPRYKVTKRGQDVALRCDPISGHVSLYWYRQALGQGPEFLTYFNYEAQQDKSGLPNDRFSAERPEGSISTLTIQRTEQRDSAMYRCASSLAPGRGRLSTEAFFGQGTRLTVV.